The T cell receptor (beta chain) described here comes from a study of T cell responses to AZD1222 COVID-19 vaccine. Sequenced by immunoSEQ multiplex PCR; TCRdb stores in-frame clones only, minus some. The sample shows 150,000 to 200,000 clones, roughly 87% of them seen only once. Worth noting for this clone: What it binds is not known.

Per germline, CDR1 SGHDN and CDR2 FVKESK. J lost 9 bases, V lost 5 bases, and 17 bases had no gene match. This CDR3 region has 16 residues. Whole-study findings and limits: Spike was spanned by vaccine-associated CD4 TCRs, with dominance at 160-218 and 743-854.

The J gene is TRBJ1-1, the V gene TRBV14, with 8 bases that match TRBD1. Here the sequenced sample was peripheral blood, taken 28 days after the second AZD1222 dose. The TCR comes from an adult who received the AZD1222 COVID-19 vaccine. In nucleotides, the CDR3 is TGTGCCAGCAGCGAAAGGACAGGGCTCTTAGGTGGTAAAGCTTTCTTT. This gives the protein CASSERTGLLGGKAFF.